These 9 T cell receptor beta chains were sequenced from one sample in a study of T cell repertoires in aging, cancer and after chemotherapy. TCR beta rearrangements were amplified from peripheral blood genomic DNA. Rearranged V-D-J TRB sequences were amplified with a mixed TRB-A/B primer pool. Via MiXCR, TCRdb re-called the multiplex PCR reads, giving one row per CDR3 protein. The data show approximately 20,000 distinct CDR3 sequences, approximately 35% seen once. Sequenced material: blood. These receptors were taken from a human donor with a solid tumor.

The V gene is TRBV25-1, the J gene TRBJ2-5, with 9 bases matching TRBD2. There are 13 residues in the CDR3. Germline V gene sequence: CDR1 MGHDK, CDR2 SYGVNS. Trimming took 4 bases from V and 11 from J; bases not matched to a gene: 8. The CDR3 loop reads CASSVVSGRVQYF. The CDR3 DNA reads TGTGCCAGCAGTGTGGTTAGCGGGAGAGTGCAGTACTTC.

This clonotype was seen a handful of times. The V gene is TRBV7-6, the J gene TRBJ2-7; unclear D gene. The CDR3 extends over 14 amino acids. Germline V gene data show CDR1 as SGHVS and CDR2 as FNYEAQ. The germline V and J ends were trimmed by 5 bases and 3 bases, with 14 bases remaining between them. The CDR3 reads CASSQGGSVYEQYF. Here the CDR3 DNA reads TGTGCCAGCAGCCAAGGTGGTAGTGTCTACGAGCAGTACTTC.

CDR3: CASSDSGTGNYGYTF. CDR3 DNA sequence: TGTGCCAGCAGCGACTCGGGGACAGGGAACTATGGCTACACCTTC. The chain employs TRBV6-1 and TRBJ1-2; 9 bases fit TRBD1. The CDR3 consists of 15 residues. V shed 6 bases, J shed 2 bases, and the junction held 7 bases outside the gene matches. Germline lookup yields CDR1 MNHNS and CDR2 SASEGT.

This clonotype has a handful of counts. Here the CDR3 DNA reads TGTGCCAGCAGCTACCCTACCGGGACAGGGGGGGTAAATGAGCAGTTCTTC. Its protein is CASSYPTGTGGVNEQFF. V usage is TRBV6-2 or TRBV6-3 and J usage is TRBJ2-1; 11 bases align to TRBD1. The CDR3 runs to 17 residues. Germline lookup yields CDR1 MNHEY and CDR2 SVGEGT. Unmatched junction bases numbered 14, after V lost 6 bases and J lost 7 bases.

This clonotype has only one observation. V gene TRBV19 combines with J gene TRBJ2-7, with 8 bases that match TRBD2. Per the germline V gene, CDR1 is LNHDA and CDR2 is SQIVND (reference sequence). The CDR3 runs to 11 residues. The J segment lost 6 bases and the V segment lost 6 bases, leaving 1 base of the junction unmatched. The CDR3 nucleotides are TGTGCCAGTAGGCGGGGGGCCGAGCAGTACTTC. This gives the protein CASRRGAEQYF.

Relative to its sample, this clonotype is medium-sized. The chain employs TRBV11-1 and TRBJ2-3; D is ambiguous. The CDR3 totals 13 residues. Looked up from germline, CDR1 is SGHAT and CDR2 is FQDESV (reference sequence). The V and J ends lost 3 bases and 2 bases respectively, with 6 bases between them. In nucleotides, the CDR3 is TGTGCCAGCAGCTTCTCTCCCACAGATACGCAGTATTTT. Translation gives CASSFSPTDTQYF.

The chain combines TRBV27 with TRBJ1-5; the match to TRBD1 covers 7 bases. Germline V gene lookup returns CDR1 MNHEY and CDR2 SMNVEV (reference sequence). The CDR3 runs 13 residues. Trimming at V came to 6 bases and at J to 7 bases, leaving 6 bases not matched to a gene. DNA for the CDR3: TGTGCCAGCAGCGACAGGGTTGGCCAGCCCCAGCATTTT. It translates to CASSDRVGQPQHF.

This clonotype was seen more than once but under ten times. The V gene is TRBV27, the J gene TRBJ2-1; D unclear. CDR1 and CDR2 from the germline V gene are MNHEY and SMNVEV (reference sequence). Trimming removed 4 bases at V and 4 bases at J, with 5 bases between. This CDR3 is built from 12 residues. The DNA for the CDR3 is TGTGCCAGCAGTTCAGAGTACAATGAGCAGTTCTTC. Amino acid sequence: CASSSEYNEQFF.

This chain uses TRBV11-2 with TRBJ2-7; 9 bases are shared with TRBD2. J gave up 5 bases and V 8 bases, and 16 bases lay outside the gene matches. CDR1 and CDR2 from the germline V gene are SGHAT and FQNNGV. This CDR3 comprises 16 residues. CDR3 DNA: TGTGCCAGCTCAGCCCAATGGGCGGGAGGGCCCAACGAGCAGTACTTC. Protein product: CASSAQWAGGPNEQYF.